What follows describes a single T cell receptor (beta chain). Indicated treatment: oral pan-JAK inhibitor, 5-10 mg twice daily. Obtained from alopecia areata patients were lesional scalp punch biopsies along with peripheral blood. This CDR3 comprises 16 residues. Trimming left V 2 bases short and J 6 bases short, with 19 bases between. Germline V gene sequence: CDR1 MGHRA, CDR2 YSYEKL. This entry belongs to a study of CD8+ T cells in alopecia areata. Once RNA had been extracted, it was reverse transcribed into cDNA to act as the sequencing template. Using immunoSEQ multiplex PCR, the repertoire was profiled, and TCRdb retains in-frame clones only, with some absent. This table holds about 190,000 clones, around 65% found once.

Sequenced here: CD4+ T cells sorted from blood, sampled at week 4, from a patient treated with tofacitinib. This clonotype was sampled from a human donor with alopecia areata. The rearrangement links TRBV4-1 to TRBJ1-2; no reliable D call. Here the CDR3 DNA reads TGCGCCAGCAGCCAAATGGAGAAAAAAAAAGAAGATGGCTACACCTTC. Its protein is CASSQMEKKKEDGYTF.